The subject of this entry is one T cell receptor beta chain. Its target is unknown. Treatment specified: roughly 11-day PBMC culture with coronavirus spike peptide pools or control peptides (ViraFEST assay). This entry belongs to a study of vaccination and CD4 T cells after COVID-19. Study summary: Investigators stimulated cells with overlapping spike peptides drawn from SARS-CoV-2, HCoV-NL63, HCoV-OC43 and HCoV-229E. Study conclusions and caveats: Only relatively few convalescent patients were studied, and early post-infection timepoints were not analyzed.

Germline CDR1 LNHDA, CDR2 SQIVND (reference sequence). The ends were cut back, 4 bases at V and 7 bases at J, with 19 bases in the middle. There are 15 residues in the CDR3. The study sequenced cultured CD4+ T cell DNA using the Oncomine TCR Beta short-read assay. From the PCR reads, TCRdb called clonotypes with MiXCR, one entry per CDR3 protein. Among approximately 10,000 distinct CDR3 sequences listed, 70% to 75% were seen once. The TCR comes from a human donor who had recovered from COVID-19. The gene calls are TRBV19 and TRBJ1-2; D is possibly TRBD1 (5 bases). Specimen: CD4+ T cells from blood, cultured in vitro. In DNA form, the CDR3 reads TGTGCCAGTAGTAGGGGACCGGCGGCCACGGGTGGCTACACCTTC. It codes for CASSRGPAATGGYTF.